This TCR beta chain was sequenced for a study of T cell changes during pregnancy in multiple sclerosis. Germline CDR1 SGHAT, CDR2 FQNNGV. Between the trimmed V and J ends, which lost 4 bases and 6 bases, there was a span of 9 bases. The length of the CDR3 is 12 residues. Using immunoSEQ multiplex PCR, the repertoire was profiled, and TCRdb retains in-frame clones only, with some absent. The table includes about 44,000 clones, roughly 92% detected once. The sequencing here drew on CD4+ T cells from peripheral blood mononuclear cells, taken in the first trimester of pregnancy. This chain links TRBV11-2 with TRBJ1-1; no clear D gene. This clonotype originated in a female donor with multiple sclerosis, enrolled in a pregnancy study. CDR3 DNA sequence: TGTGCCAGCAGCTCGACGCGGGCTGAAGCTTTCTTT. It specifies CASSSTRAEAFF.